This passage covers 31 T cell receptor beta chains from one sample sequenced in a study of graft-versus-host responses after intestinal transplantation. No cognate antigen is known for these TCRs. The table came from immunoSEQ multiplex PCR; TCRdb's copy has only in-frame clones and leaves some out. The table includes over 100,000 clones, just under 95% detected once. Sample: unstimulated CD4+ T cells sorted from spleen or lymph node cells, taken before intestinal transplant. The receptors stem from a human donor who received an intestinal transplant.

The chain uses TRBV25-1 and TRBJ2-3; 15 bases are shared with TRBD2. Germline V gene sequence: CDR1 MGHDK, CDR2 SYGVNS. This CDR3 is built from 18 residues. Trimming cost V 10 bases and J 7 bases; bases outside gene matches: 18. This CDR3 is CATSPPGLAGGSTNTQYF. CDR3 coding DNA: TGTGCCACCTCGCCCCCGGGACTAGCGGGAGGAAGTACAAATACGCAGTATTTT.

The chain uses TRBV2 and TRBJ2-1, with D maybe TRBD2 (6 bases). Germline CDR1 SNHLY, CDR2 FYNNEI. This CDR3 region has 11 residues. V lost 10 bases and J lost 8, with 12 bases in between. In nucleotides, the CDR3 is TGTGCCATGGGGACTCCCTATGAGCAGTTCTTC. Translation gives CAMGTPYEQFF.

The chain carries TRBV14 and TRBJ2-7; D gene uncertain. Between the trimmed V and J ends, which lost 4 bases and 2 bases, there was a span of 9 bases. The V gene's germline CDR1 is SGHDN and CDR2 FVKESK. The CDR3 has 13 amino acids. The CDR3, as DNA: TGTGCCAGCAGCCCCCCCACTCCCTACGAGCAGTACTTC. It encodes CASSPPTPYEQYF.

V and J are TRBV5-1 and TRBJ2-1; D is possibly TRBD1 (5 bases). From germline, CDR1 is SGHRS and CDR2 YFSETQ. Trimming stripped 5 bases from V and 1 base from J, with 13 bases between. The CDR3 spans 15 residues. CDR3 DNA sequence: TGCGCCAGCAGAAAGACAGTTCGGTCCTACAATGAGCAGTTCTTC. Protein sequence: CASRKTVRSYNEQFF.

The rearrangement joins TRBV4-1 to TRBJ2-4; no reliable D call. The germline V gene has CDR1 MGHRA and CDR2 YSYEKL. The CDR3 runs 16 residues. V shed 4 bases and J shed 7 bases, with 20 bases lying between them. CDR3 bases: TGCGCCAGCAGCCCCCCCCTGTCCCCGGAGATCAACATTCAGTACTTC. As protein: CASSPPLSPEINIQYF.

This chain joins TRBV27 and TRBJ1-5, with a weak D call TRBD1 (6 bases). The germline V gene encodes CDR1 MNHEY and CDR2 SMNVEV (reference sequence). The CDR3 sequence is 12 residues long. The V and J ends lost 6 bases and 6 bases respectively, with 9 bases between them. CDR3 nucleotide sequence: TGTGCCAGCAGGGGGACAAGTCAGCCCCAGCATTTT. Translation gives CASRGTSQPQHF.

The CDR3 is CASTPQSTMNTEAFF. The CDR3 region has the DNA TGTGCCTCCACTCCACAGTCCACCATGAACACTGAAGCTTTCTTT. The V and J genes are TRBV6-5 and TRBJ1-1; D is uncertain. The CDR3 runs 15 residues. Germline V gene sequence: CDR1 MNHEY, CDR2 SVGAGI. The V end lost 11 bases, the J end lost 0 bases, and 19 bases lay between the germline ends.

The chain couples TRBV6-5 to TRBJ1-2, with D tentatively TRBD1 (5 bases). The V gene lost 2 bases and the J gene lost 4 bases, with 11 bases spanning the gap. The germline V gene encodes CDR1 MNHEY and CDR2 SVGAGI. This CDR3 contains 14 residues. Here the CDR3 DNA reads TGTGCCAGCAGTTACGCGGGGCGGGTCTATGGCTACACCTTC. It specifies CASSYAGRVYGYTF.

This sequence joins TRBV28 and TRBJ2-5; 8 positions match TRBD2. The J call is doubtful: the DNA matches TRBJ2-7 better. CDR1 is MDHEN and CDR2 is SYDVKM in the germline V gene. The CDR3 consists of 15 residues. CDR3 loop: CASREAIAGYYEQYF. The DNA of the CDR3 is TGTGCCAGCCGGGAGGCCATAGCGGGATATTACGAGCAGTACTTC.

A few counts support this clone. DNA for the CDR3: TGTGCCAGCTCCCTCGGGGGGTCGACAGATACGCAGTATTTT. This sequence encodes CASSLGGSTDTQYF. The chain is built from TRBV18 and TRBJ2-3, with 7 bases fitting TRBD2. The V segment lost 6 bases and the J segment 3 bases; nucleotides outside the gene matches: 6. The germline V gene encodes CDR1 KGHSH and CDR2 LQKENI. The CDR3 sequence is 14 residues long.

CDR3 nucleotides: TGTGCCAGCAGTTCCAAACCTCAGGGGGCGAATCAGCCCCAGCATTTT. This codes for CASSSKPQGANQPQHF. The rearrangement uses TRBV27 and TRBJ1-5; TRBD1 agrees at 8 bases. V shed 4 bases, J shed 4 bases, and the junction held 9 bases outside the gene matches. The germline V gene encodes CDR1 MNHEY and CDR2 SMNVEV (reference sequence). The CDR3 runs to 16 residues.

The V and J genes are TRBV5-8 and TRBJ2-7; D gene unclear. This CDR3 is 15 amino acids long. V was shortened by 0 bases and J by 0 bases, with 10 bases between the two germline ends. Germline CDR1 and CDR2: SGHTS and YDEGEE. DNA for the CDR3: TGTGCCAGCAGCTTGGACAGATTGAGCTCCTACGAGCAGTACTTC. It specifies CASSLDRLSSYEQYF.

This chain links TRBV5-1 with TRBJ2-7; D gene uncertain. Germline CDR1 reads SGHRS; CDR2 reads YFSETQ. This CDR3 comprises 16 residues. Trimming removed 4 bases at V and 6 bases at J, with 23 bases between. The CDR3 DNA follows: TGCGCCAGCAGCCAATTCCCTATAGGATCCTCCCTCGAGCAGTACTTC. Protein sequence: CASSQFPIGSSLEQYF.

The rearrangement joins TRBV28 to TRBJ2-7, with 14 positions matching TRBD2. The germline V gene has CDR1 MDHEN and CDR2 SYDVKM. The CDR3 loop spans 17 amino acids. V was clipped by 4 bases and J by 5 bases; unmatched bases: 10. The CDR3 region is CASSSTGTSGRENEQYF. The DNA for the CDR3 is TGTGCCAGCAGTTCGACAGGGACTAGCGGGAGAGAGAACGAGCAGTACTTC.

This rearrangement joins TRBV6-5 to TRBJ2-3; unclear D gene. This CDR3 contains 12 residues. Trimming took 4 bases from V and 5 from J, leaving 7 bases between them. Germline V gene data show CDR1 as MNHEY and CDR2 as SVGAGI. The CDR3 coding sequence is TGTGCCAGCAGTTTACCGGGAGATACGCAGTATTTT. Translated, it gives CASSLPGDTQYF.

The rearrangement joins TRBV7-8 to TRBJ2-7; D not certain. The V end lost 2 bases, the J end lost 2 bases, and 10 bases lay between the germline ends. Germline values: CDR1 SGHVS, CDR2 FQNEAQ. This CDR3 comprises 14 residues. This chain's CDR3 is CASSLSAGPYEQYF. Here the CDR3 DNA reads TGTGCCAGCAGCTTATCCGCAGGCCCCTACGAGCAGTACTTC.

The genes are TRBV2 and TRBJ1-1, with 7 bases identical to TRBD1. CDR1 and CDR2 (germline): SNHLY, FYNNEI. J gave up 2 bases and V 6 bases, and 6 bases lay outside the gene matches. This CDR3 has 14 amino acids. This CDR3 is CASREDRLNTEAFF. The CDR3, as DNA: TGTGCCAGCAGGGAGGACAGGTTAAACACTGAAGCTTTCTTT.

The V and J genes are TRBV2 and TRBJ2-7; TRBD2 might be the D (6 bases). The V gene lost 4 bases and the J gene lost 3 bases, with 7 bases spanning the gap. This CDR3 has 12 residues. Germline values: CDR1 SNHLY, CDR2 FYNNEI. In DNA form, the CDR3 reads TGTGCCAGCAGTGGGGGGGTCTACGAGCAGTACTTC. This translates into CASSGGVYEQYF.

The gene calls are TRBV7-2 and TRBJ1-1, with D hard to call. The CDR3 length is 16 residues. The V gene's germline CDR1 is SGHTA and CDR2 FQGNSA. V was pared by 1 base and J by 4 bases, with 16 bases between. This CDR3 reads CASSLDLSVRGTEAFF. CDR3 bases: TGTGCCAGCAGCTTAGACCTTTCAGTCCGTGGCACTGAAGCTTTCTTT.

The chain recombines TRBV7-6 with TRBJ1-4; D remains unclear. CDR3 length: 14 amino acids. CDR1 and CDR2 (germline): SGHVS, FNYEAQ. V shed 3 bases and J shed 3 bases, with 8 bases lying between them. CDR3 sequence: CASSLGGANEKLFF. In DNA, the CDR3 is TGTGCCAGCAGCTTGGGAGGTGCTAATGAAAAACTGTTTTTT.

The V call is TRBV11-2, the J call TRBJ2-7; D unresolved. Trimming took 0 bases from V and 3 from J, leaving 12 bases between them. The CDR3 loop spans 15 amino acids. Germline CDR1 SGHAT, CDR2 FQNNGV. CDR3 nucleotides: TGTGCCAGCAGCTTAGATGAAGGAAGATTCTACGAGCAGTACTTC. Its protein product is CASSLDEGRFYEQYF.

The V and J genes are TRBV9 and TRBJ1-3; 8 bases align to TRBD1. CDR3 length: 16 residues. V shed 2 bases, J shed 0 bases, and the junction held 4 bases outside the gene matches. CDR1 SGDLS and CDR2 YYNGEE come from the germline V gene. The chain's CDR3 is CASSVGTGHSGNTIYF. In DNA, the CDR3 is TGTGCCAGCAGCGTCGGGACAGGACACTCTGGAAACACCATATATTTT.

The chain links TRBV27 to TRBJ2-5; D might be TRBD1 or TRBD2, each matching 6 bases. V lost 8 bases, J lost 3 bases, and 19 bases lay in between. Germline-derived CDR1 and CDR2 are MNHEY and SMNVEV (reference sequence). CDR3 size: 15 residues. CDR3 nucleotides: TGTGCCAGCCTTAGCCTGGGGGGCGGAAAAGAGACCCAGTACTTC. This sequence encodes CASLSLGGGKETQYF.

The rearrangement links TRBV29-1 to TRBJ2-7, with 10 bases that match TRBD2. CDR3 size: 13 residues. The V segment lost 4 bases and the J segment 5 bases; nucleotides outside the gene matches: 5. Germline V gives CDR1 SQVTM, CDR2 ANQGSEA. CDR3 coding DNA: TGCAGCGTTGGAAGGACTAGCGGTAACGAGCAGTACTTC. It specifies CSVGRTSGNEQYF.

V is TRBV5-4 and J is TRBJ2-3; 9 positions match TRBD1. The V segment lost 4 bases and the J segment 5 bases; nucleotides outside the gene matches: 14. The germline V gene has CDR1 SGHNT and CDR2 YYREEE (reference sequence). CDR3 length: 17 amino acids. The CDR3 coding sequence is TGTGCCAGCAGCCAATCGAGACAGGGGGACCTCCAAGATACGCAGTATTTT. This translates into CASSQSRQGDLQDTQYF.

The chain joins TRBV7-9 to TRBJ2-1; D ambiguous. Germline CDR1 and CDR2: SEHNR and FQNEAQ (reference sequence). Trimming took 1 base from V and 14 from J, leaving 15 bases between them. The CDR3 loop spans 13 amino acids. The CDR3: CASSLVGFVSKFF. The CDR3 nucleotides are TGTGCCAGCAGCTTAGTAGGGTTTGTGAGTAAGTTCTTC.

The V call is TRBV6-5, the J call TRBJ1-2; D is unresolved. Germline V gene lookup returns CDR1 MNHEY and CDR2 SVGAGI. V lost 3 bases and J lost 4, with 9 bases in between. The CDR3 has 13 residues. The DNA of the CDR3 is TGTGCCAGCAGTTATAACACCCTCTATGGCTACACCTTC. It translates to CASSYNTLYGYTF.

Here the CDR3 DNA reads TGTGCCAGTAGCCCCCTCGAAGCCAAAAACATTCAGTACTTC. Translation: CASSPLEAKNIQYF. The genes are TRBV19 and TRBJ2-4; D ambiguous. Trimming cost V 6 bases and J 0 bases, with 9 bases left between them. Germline CDR1 LNHDA, CDR2 SQIVND (reference sequence). The CDR3 has 14 amino acids.

This chain connects TRBV7-6 to TRBJ2-7; D remains unclear. Trimming pared 4 bases from V and 4 bases from J, leaving 8 bases between. The V gene's germline CDR1 is SGHVS and CDR2 FNYEAQ. This CDR3 region has 12 residues. The CDR3 bases are TGTGCCAGCAGCTCAGGTCCTTACGAGCAGTACTTC. It is translated as CASSSGPYEQYF.

This clone occurred once. The CDR3 sequence is CASSYSSGGSNNEQFF. The CDR3 bases are TGTGCCAGCAGTTACTCCTCTGGCGGGAGTAACAATGAGCAGTTCTTC. The chain links TRBV6-5 to TRBJ2-1; 7 bases line up with TRBD2. Germline loops: CDR1 MNHEY, CDR2 SVGAGI. The V and J ends lost 0 bases and 5 bases, in that order; junction bases with no gene match: 7. The CDR3 runs to 16 residues.

This rearrangement joins TRBV25-1 to TRBJ2-1; 7 positions agree with TRBD1. With 7 bases clipped from V and 9 bases from J, the junction kept 9 bases outside the gene matches. Germline CDR1 and CDR2: MGHDK and SYGVNS. This CDR3 comprises 13 residues. The chain's CDR3 is CASTLAGGIEQFF. CDR3 DNA sequence: TGTGCCAGCACCCTGGCAGGGGGAATTGAGCAGTTCTTC.